This passage covers 20 T cell receptor beta chains from one sample sequenced in a study of cytotoxic CD8 clonotypes in ibrutinib-treated CLL. Generated by immunoSEQ multiplex PCR, the TCRdb table keeps only in-frame clones and is missing some. The sample records 300,000 to 400,000 clones, over 60% being singletons. The sample consisted of PBMCs, taken after 36 months of ibrutinib treatment. These receptors originate from a human donor with chronic lymphocytic leukemia.

This clone occurred once. The genes are TRBV15 and TRBJ2-3; D gene unclear. There are 13 residues in the CDR3. Germline CDR1 and CDR2: LNHNV and YYDKDF (reference sequence). The ends were cut back, 0 bases at V and 2 bases at J, with 3 bases in the middle. This chain's CDR3 is CATSRDHTDTQYF. The CDR3 nucleotides are TGTGCCACCAGCAGAGATCACACAGATACGCAGTATTTT.

V and J are TRBV6-4 and TRBJ2-7, with D tentatively TRBD1 (5 bases). Trimming pared 4 bases from V and 3 bases from J, leaving 16 bases between. The germline V gene has CDR1 MRHNA and CDR2 SNTAGT. This CDR3 has 15 amino acids. Here the CDR3 reads CASSVFQGSRYEQYF. The CDR3 nucleotides read TGTGCCAGCAGTGTGTTCCAGGGCTCCCGCTACGAGCAGTACTTC.

Comments on this clone: Additional DNA sequences in this sample encode the identical CDR3. The chain recombines TRBV29-1 with TRBJ2-7; 7 nucleotides match TRBD1. This CDR3 is 12 amino acids long. Germline CDR1 SQVTM, CDR2 ANQGSEA. V lost 7 bases and J lost 2; bases outside the gene matches: 5. DNA for the CDR3: TGCAGCGCGCTAGGGACAGCCTACGAGCAGTACTTC. Its translation is CSALGTAYEQYF.

The chain employs TRBV19 and TRBJ1-2, with 9 bases lining up with TRBD1. Germline values: CDR1 LNHDA, CDR2 SQIVND (reference sequence). The CDR3 is made up of 13 amino acids. J gave up 8 bases and V 9 bases, and 10 bases lay outside the gene matches. The CDR3 region is CASKSTGGDGYTF. Here the CDR3 DNA reads TGTGCCAGCAAATCAACAGGGGGCGACGGCTACACCTTC. Looking up the rest from reference TRBV19 and TRBJ1-2 gives the full variable domain: DGGITQSPKYLFRKEGQNVTLSCEQNLNHDAMYWYRQDPGQGLRLIYYSQIVNDFQKGDIAEGYSVSREKKESFPLTVTSAQKNPTAFYLCASKSTGGDGYTFGSGTRLTVV.

V usage is TRBV7-9 and J usage is TRBJ1-4; the D gene is possibly TRBD1 (6 bases). The CDR3 length is 15 residues. V was cut by 5 bases and J by 7 bases, with 17 bases left in between. From germline, CDR1 is SEHNR and CDR2 FQNEAQ (reference sequence). CDR3 sequence: CASSEGGAPGEKLFF. The CDR3 DNA reads as TGTGCCAGCAGCGAAGGGGGGGCACCCGGTGAAAAACTGTTTTTT. Full variable domain (outside the CDR3, taken from reference TRBV7-9 and TRBJ1-4): DTGVSQNPRHKITKRGQNVTFRCDPISEHNRLYWYRQTLGQGPEFLTYFQNEAQLEKSRLLSDRFSAERPKGSFSTLEIQRTEQGDSAMYLCASSEGGAPGEKLFFGSGTQLSVL.

This sequence joins TRBV6-5 and TRBJ1-4; TRBD1 aligns across 10 bases. Looked up from germline, CDR1 is MNHEY and CDR2 is SVGAGI. This CDR3 spans 15 amino acids. The J segment lost 8 bases and the V segment lost 5 bases, leaving 8 bases of the junction unmatched. The chain's CDR3 is CASSLRQGAPEKLFF. CDR3 sequence (DNA): TGTGCCAGCAGTCTCCGACAGGGGGCGCCCGAAAAACTGTTTTTT.

This clone was detected only once. The rearrangement joins TRBV6-5 to TRBJ2-6; D gene uncertain. This CDR3 is built from 14 residues. Germline V CDR1 and CDR2: MNHEY, SVGAGI. V gave up 4 bases and J gave up 0 bases, with 4 bases separating them. DNA of the CDR3: TGTGCCAGCAGTTTAGCCTCTGGGGCCAACGTCCTGACTTTC. Protein product: CASSLASGANVLTF.

DNA for the CDR3: TGCGCCAGCAGTGACTATACCTACGAGCAGTACTTC. It is translated as CASSDYTYEQYF. The chain uses TRBV10-1 and TRBJ2-7; no clear D. The CDR3 loop spans 12 amino acids. Germline V gene lookup returns CDR1 WNHNN and CDR2 SYGVQD (reference sequence). Trimming shortened V by 3 bases and J by 2 bases, and 5 bases separated the two germline ends.

This clone was detected a few times. The chain joins TRBV7-9 to TRBJ1-2; a weak D match, TRBD1 (5 bases). CDR1 is SEHNR, CDR2 FQNEAQ, per germline (reference sequence). There are 14 residues in the CDR3. V was shortened by 3 bases and J by 3 bases, with 11 bases between the two germline ends. The CDR3 here is CASSFHGADYGYTF. The CDR3 DNA reads TGTGCCAGCAGCTTCCACGGGGCAGACTATGGCTACACCTTC.

V is TRBV5-1 and J is TRBJ2-7; TRBD2 aligns across 11 bases. The germline V gene encodes CDR1 SGHRS and CDR2 YFSETQ. The CDR3 is 15 amino acids. The trim removed 6 bases at V and 0 bases at J, leaving 5 bases unmatched. The CDR3 loop is CASNRLAGHSYEQYF. The CDR3 DNA is TGCGCCAGCAACCGACTAGCGGGGCACTCCTACGAGCAGTACTTC.

Only one count was recorded for this clone. V is TRBV10-2 and J is TRBJ2-7, with 9 bases aligning to TRBD2. Trimming removed 5 bases from V and 2 bases from J; junction bases left unmatched: 4. The CDR3 runs 14 residues. Germline V CDR1 and CDR2: WSHSY, SAAADI. CDR3 amino acids: CASSQSGGPYEQYF. The CDR3 region has the DNA TGCGCCAGCAGTCAGAGCGGGGGGCCCTACGAGCAGTACTTC.

The V and J genes are TRBV10-2 and TRBJ2-2; 9 positions match TRBD2. Germline V lookup: CDR1 WSHSY, CDR2 SAAADI. The CDR3 contains 18 residues. V lost 0 bases to trimming and J lost 5 bases; unmatched junction nucleotides: 10. CDR3 DNA sequence: TGCGCCAGCAGTGAGTCGACTCCGGGACTAGCTGTGACCGGGGAGCTGTTTTTT. It is translated as CASSESTPGLAVTGELFF.

This clone was counted at least ten times. V gene TRBV7-9 combines with J gene TRBJ1-2; maybe TRBD1 (6 bases). V was cut by 0 bases and J by 1 base, with 12 bases left in between. The germline CDR1 and CDR2 sequences are SEHNR and FQNEAQ (reference sequence). CDR3 length: 16 amino acids. DNA of the CDR3: TGTGCCAGCAGCTTAGCGAGGGGGGATAATAACTATGGCTACACCTTC. This encodes CASSLARGDNNYGYTF. Variable domain in full (rest from reference TRBV7-9 and TRBJ1-2): DTGVSQNPRHKITKRGQNVTFRCDPISEHNRLYWYRQTLGQGPEFLTYFQNEAQLEKSRLLSDRFSAERPKGSFSTLEIQRTEQGDSAMYLCASSLARGDNNYGYTFGSGTRLTVV.

This chain connects TRBV9 to TRBJ1-2, with D tentatively TRBD1 (6 bases). This CDR3 comprises 15 residues. Germline CDR1 reads SGDLS; CDR2 reads YYNGEE. V dropped 0 bases and J dropped 0 bases, with 9 bases sitting between them. CDR3 loop: CASSVGPGANYGYTF. The DNA for the CDR3 is TGTGCCAGCAGCGTAGGGCCAGGGGCTAACTATGGCTACACCTTC.

The chain couples TRBV5-1 to TRBJ1-2, with 7 bases that match TRBD1. This CDR3 has 15 residues. Losses at the gene ends were 5 bases for V and 5 bases for J; bases not matched to a gene: 12. The germline V gene encodes CDR1 SGHRS and CDR2 YFSETQ. The CDR3 coding sequence is TGCGCCAGCAGGACCATAGGACAGGATCCGTATGGCTACACCTTC. Its translation is CASRTIGQDPYGYTF.

This clone was seen a handful of times. The genes are TRBV19 and TRBJ1-4, with D hard to call. The CDR3 is made up of 12 amino acids. The V gene's germline CDR1 is LNHDA and CDR2 SQIVND (reference sequence). V was cut by 3 bases and J by 6 bases, with 5 bases left in between. In nucleotides, the CDR3 is TGTGCCAGTAGTATGAGGGATGAAAAACTGTTTTTT. It encodes CASSMRDEKLFF.

This clone has a handful of counts. This chain links TRBV5-1 with TRBJ1-2; no definite D call. V gave up 4 bases and J gave up 2 bases, with 18 bases separating them. The CDR3 has 16 residues. CDR1 is SGHRS, CDR2 YFSETQ, per germline. The CDR3 spells CASSGPQFGTNYGYTF. In DNA, the CDR3 is TGCGCCAGCAGCGGACCCCAGTTTGGCACAAACTATGGCTACACCTTC.

This chain joins TRBV5-1 and TRBJ1-6; no firm D call. CDR3 length: 19 residues. Trimming cost V 2 bases and J 0 bases, with 18 bases left between them. CDR1 SGHRS and CDR2 YFSETQ come from the germline V gene. The CDR3 region is CASSFETVNPVSYNSPLHF. CDR3 in DNA: TGCGCCAGCAGCTTCGAGACGGTGAACCCCGTCTCCTATAATTCACCCCTCCACTTT.

This clone appeared once. This chain uses TRBV4-1 with TRBJ2-3; 10 nucleotides line up with TRBD2. Germline CDR1 reads MGHRA; CDR2 reads YSYEKL. CDR3 length: 19 residues. V lost 0 bases and J lost 5; bases outside the gene matches: 14. CDR3 coding DNA: TGCGCCAGCAGCCAAGATCAAAAGGTGAAGCGGGGGGGTGAAGATACGCAGTATTTT. This codes for CASSQDQKVKRGGEDTQYF.

This sequence joins TRBV2 and TRBJ2-7; D gene unclear. V was trimmed by 4 bases and J by 2 bases, leaving 3 bases between them. Germline CDR1 and CDR2: SNHLY and FYNNEI. CDR3 size: 11 residues. Here the CDR3 DNA reads TGTGCCAGCAGTGGAGCCTACGAGCAGTACTTC. Translating gives CASSGAYEQYF. Filled out from reference TRBV2 and TRBJ2-7, the complete variable domain reads EPEVTQTPSHQVTQMGQEVILRCVPISNHLYFYWYRQILGQKVEFLVSFYNNEISEKSEIFDDQFSVERPDGSNFTLKIRSTKLEDSAMYFCASSGAYEQYFGPGTRLTVT.